The rows below give T cell receptor beta chains drawn from one sample of a study of post-analysis software for immune sequencing data. Via MiXCR, TCRdb re-called the PCR reads, giving one row per CDR3 protein. The profile shows some 500,000 distinct CDR3 sequences, roughly 45% of them singletons. Sequencing used blood. These receptors were obtained from a girl aged 5 to 17 with multiple sclerosis. CDR3s include the opening cysteine and the closing phenylalanine or tryptophan. The D gene is left open where the match is weak. For some rows the clone size is stated as once, few or many, or as a class when expanded; others skip it.

j_call: TRBJ2-4; clone_size: -; d_call: TRBD2; v_call: TRBV6-5; cdr3_aa: CASSYSWGGSEEAKNIQYF; cdr3_nt: TGTGCCAGCAGTTACTCGTGGGGAGGGTCGGAGGAGGCCAAAAACATTCAGTACTTC
j_call: TRBJ1-2; clone_size: -; d_call: -; v_call: TRBV6-1; cdr3_aa: CASREPGWSYGYTF; cdr3_nt: TGTGCCAGCAGGGAGCCGGGATGGTCGTATGGCTACACCTTC
j_call: TRBJ1-5; clone_size: -; d_call: -; v_call: TRBV20-1; cdr3_aa: CSASKGYEGNQPQHF; cdr3_nt: TGCAGTGCTAGTAAAGGGTACGAGGGCAATCAGCCCCAGCATTTT
j_call: TRBJ2-1; clone_size: -; d_call: TRBD2; v_call: TRBV12-3/TRBV12-4; cdr3_aa: CASSSERGSYEQFF; cdr3_nt: TGTGCCAGCAGCTCGGAGCGGGGTTCCTACGAGCAGTTCTTC
j_call: TRBJ1-5; clone_size: -; d_call: -; v_call: TRBV6-6; cdr3_aa: CASSYRERGWPQHF; cdr3_nt: TGTGCCAGCAGTTACCGGGAACGGGGTTGGCCCCAGCATTTT
j_call: TRBJ2-1; clone_size: few; d_call: -; v_call: TRBV29-1; cdr3_aa: CSVTKMGHEQFF; cdr3_nt: TGCAGCGTCACCAAAATGGGGCATGAGCAGTTCTTC
j_call: TRBJ2-3; clone_size: -; d_call: -; v_call: TRBV28; cdr3_aa: CASTPRALSTDTQYF; cdr3_nt: TGTGCCAGCACTCCCCGGGCTCTGAGCACAGATACGCAGTATTTT
j_call: TRBJ2-7; clone_size: -; d_call: -; v_call: TRBV10-3; cdr3_aa: CAISDDGQRSSYEQYF; cdr3_nt: TGTGCCATCAGTGATGATGGACAAAGGAGTTCCTACGAGCAGTACTTC
j_call: TRBJ1-2; clone_size: few; d_call: TRBD1; v_call: TRBV25-1; cdr3_aa: CASETGTGNYGYTF; cdr3_nt: TGTGCCAGTGAGACCGGGACAGGGAACTATGGCTACACCTTC
j_call: TRBJ2-1; clone_size: -; d_call: TRBD2; v_call: TRBV5-1; cdr3_aa: CASSLGGSGRANEQFF; cdr3_nt: TGCGCCAGCAGCTTGGGTGGTAGCGGGAGGGCGAATGAGCAGTTCTTC
j_call: TRBJ2-4; clone_size: -; d_call: -; v_call: TRBV7-2; cdr3_aa: CASSSRAPLGIQYF; cdr3_nt: TGTGCCAGCAGCTCGAGGGCGCCCTTAGGCATTCAGTACTTC
j_call: TRBJ2-1; clone_size: -; d_call: TRBD2; v_call: TRBV25-1; cdr3_aa: CASRGLSGPSYNEQFF; cdr3_nt: TGTGCCAGCAGAGGACTTAGCGGGCCCTCCTACAATGAGCAGTTCTTC
j_call: TRBJ2-5; clone_size: -; d_call: TRBD2; v_call: TRBV29-1; cdr3_aa: CSVVPTSGSYNEQYF; cdr3_nt: TGCAGCGTCGTGCCTACTAGCGGGAGCTACAATGAGCAGTACTTC
j_call: TRBJ1-5; clone_size: -; d_call: -; v_call: TRBV4-1; cdr3_aa: CASSQGFISNQPQHF; cdr3_nt: TGCGCCAGCAGCCAAGGGTTTATTAGCAATCAGCCCCAGCATTTT
j_call: TRBJ2-1; clone_size: few; d_call: -; v_call: TRBV7-2; cdr3_aa: CASTPSRSSYNEQFF; cdr3_nt: TGTGCCAGCACCCCTAGCAGGTCATCCTACAATGAGCAGTTCTTC